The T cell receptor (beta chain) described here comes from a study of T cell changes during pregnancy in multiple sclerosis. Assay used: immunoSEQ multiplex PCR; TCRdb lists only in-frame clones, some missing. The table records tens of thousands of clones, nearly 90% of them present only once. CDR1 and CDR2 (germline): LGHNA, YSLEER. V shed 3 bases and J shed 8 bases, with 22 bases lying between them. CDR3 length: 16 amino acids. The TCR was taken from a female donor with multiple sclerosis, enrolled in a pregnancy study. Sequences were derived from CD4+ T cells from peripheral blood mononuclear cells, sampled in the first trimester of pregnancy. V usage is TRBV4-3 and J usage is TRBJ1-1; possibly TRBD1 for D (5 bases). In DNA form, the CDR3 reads TGCGCCAGCAGCCAGAAACAGTTGGGGGGGAACTGGGAAGCTTTCTTT. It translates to CASSQKQLGGNWEAFF.